Listed below are T cell receptor beta chains from one sample, sequenced in a study of shared clonotypes between healthy human individuals. Generated by immunoSEQ multiplex PCR, the TCRdb table keeps only in-frame clones and is missing some. The table includes around 480,000 clones, about 75% detected once. Sequencing was carried out using PBMCs. The receptor set was obtained from a woman aged 40 to 50 in good health. Some clones in this sample may be carry-over from other donors' samples. CDR3s leave out the opening cysteine and the closing phenylalanine or tryptophan. Fields, in order: J gene, V gene, CDR3 protein.

TRBJ2-3	TRBV19	ASRNSGRRRDTQY
TRBJ2-2	TRBV6-4	ASSDSLLAGSAPTGELF
TRBJ2-5	TRBV6-5	ASSYEGKTQY
TRBJ2-7	TRBV5-1	ASSSGRVESAREQY
TRBJ2-3	TRBV5-1	ASSLESRAADTQY
TRBJ1-1	TRBV11-2	ASSHPGQGKSF
TRBJ2-3	TRBV7-3	ASSAKPGLAY
TRBJ1-1	TRBV2	ASSVVSVNTEAF
.	TRBV29-1	SVCLAPTYEQY
TRBJ2-1	TRBV5-1	ASSLAANEQF
TRBJ1-2	TRBV6-1	ASSVGWRSNYGYT
TRBJ2-3	TRBV7-2	ASSSLGTSGGTDTQY
TRBJ2-7	TRBV9	ASSVDGDVTYEQY
TRBJ2-2	TRBV2	ASSVSGHGELF
TRBJ1-1	TRBV2	ASSLDRGYTEAF
TRBJ1-2	TRBV30	AWKRPSGGYT
TRBJ1-4	TRBV2	ASSEQGARNEKLF
TRBJ1-2	TRBV29-1	SVGVDRIGYGYT
TRBJ2-2	TRBV27	ASTPGYPPGELF